The TCR beta chain under discussion was sequenced for a study of blood T cell repertoires in COVID-19. Study details: From T cells, B-cell-depleted T cells, or PBMCs came the material, which was cDNA or gDNA.

Trimming removed 1 base at V and 1 base at J, with 13 bases between. The germline V gene encodes CDR1 WSHSY and CDR2 SAAADI. The CDR3 covers 16 residues. Ages ranged from roughly 18 to 100 years, with residence in some 25 US areas. All recovered Cohort 3 donors got two negative PCRs, got clearance, or saw symptom resolution. Produced via immunoSEQ multiplex PCR; TCRdb's table is partial and in-frame only. The profile covers approximately 490,000 clones, with approximately 90% appearing a single time and 0.7% taken by the ten largest. The chain uses TRBV10-2 and TRBJ1-1, with D possibly being TRBD1 (5 bases). The source material was PBMCs or T cells enriched from blood (not recorded which). The TCR originated in a woman younger than 30 who had recovered from COVID-19. In DNA, the CDR3 is TGCGCCAGCAGTGAGTTAACCAGGGTCTCGAACACTGAAGCTTTCTTT. Protein sequence: CASSELTRVSNTEAFF.